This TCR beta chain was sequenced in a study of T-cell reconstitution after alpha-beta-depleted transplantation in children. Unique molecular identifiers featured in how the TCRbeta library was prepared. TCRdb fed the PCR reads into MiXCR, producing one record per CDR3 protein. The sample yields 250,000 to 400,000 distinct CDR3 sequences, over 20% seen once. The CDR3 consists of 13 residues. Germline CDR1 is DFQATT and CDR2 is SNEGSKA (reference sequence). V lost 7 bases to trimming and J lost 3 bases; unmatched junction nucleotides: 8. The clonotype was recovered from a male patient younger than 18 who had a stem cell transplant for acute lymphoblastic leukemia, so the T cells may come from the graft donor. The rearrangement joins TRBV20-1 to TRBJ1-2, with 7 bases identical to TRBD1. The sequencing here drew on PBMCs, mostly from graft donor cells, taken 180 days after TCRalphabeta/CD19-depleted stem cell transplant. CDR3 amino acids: CSGIQGIDYGYTF. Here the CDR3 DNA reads TGCAGTGGCATACAGGGGATCGACTATGGCTACACCTTC.